Reported below is one T cell receptor (beta chain). Its binding antigen is unknown. Within one base of it there is no much larger clone, and no base qualities were kept. CDR1 and CDR2, looked up from the germline V gene, are SGHNT and YENEEA. V lost 3 bases and J lost 4 bases; the stretch between them is 6 bases long. There are 12 amino acids in the CDR3, from cysteine to phenylalanine inclusive. Only the CDR3 DNA stays, 36 bases, in frame from base 1. The data belong to a study of shared clonotypes between healthy human individuals (dated by TCRdb to the early 2020s). With regard to the full study: Two women and a few men aged 18 to 49 years were included in the cohort. Different laboratories and diverse techniques were used to prepare libraries and sequence TCR repertoires, to increase sequencing depth and limit assay-specific biases. Per donor, leukapheresis produced somewhere between about 0.9 and 10 billion PBMCs. To estimate repertoire size and how much clonotypes are shared between individuals, the study performed deep sequencing of blood TCR repertoires from a few healthy adults. For each donor, three plates each were used for CD4 naive and CD4 memory, two plates were used for CD8 naive, and one plate was used for CD8 memory.

Donors were healthy HIV-negative adults with no recently reported acute infections or vaccinations. Every donor was a Caucasian adult residing in Nashville, Tennessee, USA. Magnetic negative selection was used to enrich CD4+ T cells, after which naive cells were positively selected on CD45RA and the negative fraction became the memory subset. Blood was obtained by leukapheresis, after which PBMCs were separated by Ficoll-Histopaque density gradient centrifugation and cryopreserved in liquid nitrogen vapor phase. Analytical flow cytometry was used to check the purity and quantity of each magnetically sorted T cell population. Genomic DNA was isolated from each sorted fraction and quantified by UV absorbance on a Nanodrop 2000c. Using the deep immunoSEQ assay, TCR CDR3 regions were amplified from genomic DNA by multiplex PCR. Genomic DNA extracted from each cell subset was distributed evenly over all wells of several immunoSEQ 96-well plates, and each plate served as one replicate. For sorted subsets, each replicate PCR was loaded with about 0.2 ug genomic DNA, equivalent to about 30,000 T cell genomes. Purified libraries were measured with a Qubit 3.0 fluorometer, size-checked on a Bioanalyzer 2100, and measured again with the KAPA Library Quantification kit. Every immunoSEQ 96-well plate was sequenced on a dedicated single-read 150-cycle Illumina NextSeq 550 flow cell. In the authors' own workflow: Because the immunoSEQ output held only junctional sequences and lacked quality scores, the filtering could not match the filtering applied to full-length reads. Sequences were annotated with PyIR, a Python wrapper for IgBLAST v1.9, using IMGT germline references to assign V/J genes and CDR3. Reads were filtered out if the reads had weak V/J assignments (E-value above 1e-6), no CDR3, stop codons, out-of-frame junctions, or ambiguous translated residues. V3J clonotypes were defined by identical inferred V gene, J gene, and CDR3 amino acid sequence. Percentage overlap between repertoires was computed as shared unique clonotypes divided by the size of the smaller repertoire. Three approaches were used to assess repertoire richness: RTK rarefaction, the Chao1 estimator, and Recon v2.1 estimates of unobserved clonotypes. For all TCRbeta clonotypes obtained by the gDNA method from a few donors, generation probabilities were computed with OLGA. The table comes from immuneACCESS by way of TCRdb, which keeps in-frame sequences with V and J called. Part of the clones is missing from these tables; in studies checked, under half for an unresolved V gene and the rest for unknown reasons. V, J and clone size reflect that table, while D and trimming were determined from the DNA. This sample holds roughly 1,000,000 clones; approximately 78% were observed only once. Of the sample, approximately 0.56% falls within the top ten clones.

What the study reported, not specific to this receptor: Across a few donors, about 4.5% of naive CD4, approximately 4% of naive CD8, 2.3% of memory CD4, and approximately 0.42% of memory CD8 clonotypes were shared. Even with the large sequencing depth, rarefaction of the sorted-subset datasets indicated that sequencing was incomplete. Sampling was limited to blood, and TCR repertoires in tissue likely differ from TCR repertoires in blood. Based on pairwise subsampling, the degree of clonotype sharing among donors was expected to be affected by sequencing depth. Higher generation probabilities were observed for clonotypes shared by all four sorted-subset donors than for non-shared clonotypes. Because the study included a small number of donors, the genetic and exposure-history diversity represented was limited. Larger estimated clonotype richness was generally found for naive subsets than for memory subsets.

What was sequenced was memory CD4+ T cells from PBMCs. Reading the label with the study, this specimen's cell subset or site is: CD45RA-negative fraction. This receptor was identified in a man aged 18-30 years in good health. Some clones in this sample may be carry-over from other donors' samples. Here the chain combines TRBV11-3 and TRBJ2-5, with no confidently assigned D gene. The CDR3 in this case is CASSLLGETQYF. In nucleotides, the sequence is TGTGCCAGCAGCTTGTTGGGAGAGACCCAGTACTTC.